This paragraph covers one T cell receptor (beta chain) sequence. Trimming left V 1 base short and J 5 bases short, with 11 bases between. CDR1 and CDR2 from the germline V gene are SQVTM and ANQGSEA. This CDR3 has 13 amino acids. The sample originates from a study of CD8 T cells in Susac syndrome. With random hexamers, roughly 0.45 to 1 ug RNA was reverse transcribed. An immunoSEQ multiplex PCR generated amplified TCR beta CDR3 products spanning 54 Vbeta and 13 Jbeta. MiXCR, applied by TCRdb to the immunoSEQ multiplex PCR reads, yields one record per CDR3 protein. The sample holds some 100,000 distinct CDR3 sequences, around 90% seen once. Negative isolation yielded CD8+ and CD4+ T cells; FACS enriched TEMRA cells.

The sample was CD8+ T cells from PBMCs. The chain joins TRBV29-1 to TRBJ2-5; the D is unclear. This clonotype originated in a human donor in good health. The CDR3 coding sequence is TGCAGCGTTGAAGCAGTAACCCCTGAGACCCAGTACTTC. It yields the protein CSVEAVTPETQYF.